The 14 T cell receptor beta chains below all came from one sample that was sequenced in a study of shared clonotypes between healthy human individuals. Measured with immunoSEQ multiplex PCR; TCRdb has only the in-frame clones, and not every one. Found here are about 2.4 million clones, 80% to 95% of them singletons; the top ten hold 0.36%. Material: naive CD4+ T cells from PBMCs. The subset denotes: CD45RA+ positively selected. Receptor source: a young man in good health. Some clones in this sample may be carry-over from other donors' samples.

The CDR3 region is CASSDIGTVNYEQYF. In DNA, the CDR3 is TGTGCCAGCAGTGATATCGGGACAGTAAACTACGAGCAGTACTTC. The chain joins TRBV6-1 to TRBJ2-7; 7 bases align to TRBD1. Germline V gene sequence: CDR1 MNHNS, CDR2 SASEGT. This CDR3 is 15 amino acids long. V lost 3 bases to trimming and J lost 3 bases; unmatched junction nucleotides: 8.

The chain employs TRBV27 and TRBJ2-2; tentatively, D is TRBD1 (6 bases). Germline CDR1 reads MNHEY; CDR2 reads SMNVEV (reference sequence). Trimming took off 6 bases at V and 2 bases at J, with 16 bases between the two ends. The CDR3 consists of 16 residues. The CDR3 nucleotides are TGTGCCAGCAGCTGGAGGACAGTAACAAACACCGGGGAGCTGTTTTTT. This codes for CASSWRTVTNTGELFF.

The V and J genes are TRBV30 and TRBJ1-6, with unresolved D. V was clipped by 4 bases and J by 10 bases, with 11 bases between them. CDR1 and CDR2 (germline): GTSNPN, SVGIG (reference sequence). There are 12 residues in the CDR3. The CDR3 loop reads CAWMREGSPLHF. The CDR3 nucleotides are TGTGCCTGGATGCGGGAAGGATCACCCCTCCACTTT.

The chain links TRBV4-1 to TRBJ2-2; no reliable D call. The CDR3 consists of 16 residues. The V end lost 0 bases, the J end lost 3 bases, and 11 bases lay between the germline ends. Per germline, CDR1 MGHRA and CDR2 YSYEKL. The CDR3 nucleotides read TGCGCCAGCAGCCAAGAGAGTTGGCGCGACACCGGGGAGCTGTTTTTT. Its protein product is CASSQESWRDTGELFF.

This clone came up a few times. This sample includes further DNA sequences coding for the same CDR3. This rearrangement joins TRBV9 to TRBJ2-2; no clear D gene. This CDR3 spans 14 amino acids. CDR1 SGDLS and CDR2 YYNGEE come from the germline V gene. Trimming stripped 0 bases from V and 0 bases from J, with 3 bases between. The CDR3 DNA is TGTGCCAGCAGCGTAGGTCCGAACACCGGGGAGCTGTTTTTT. Amino acids: CASSVGPNTGELFF. Full variable domain (missing parts from reference TRBV9 and TRBJ2-2): DSGVTQTPKHLITATGQRVTLRCSPRSGDLSVYWYQQSLDQGLQFLIQYYNGEERAKGNILERFSAQQFPDLHSELNLSSLELGDSALYFCASSVGPNTGELFFGEGSRLTVL.

Comments on this clone: The sample carries other DNA sequences with the same CDR3. The gene calls are TRBV5-1 and TRBJ2-1; D remains unclear. In germline, CDR1 is SGHRS, CDR2 YFSETQ. The CDR3 is 15 residues long. The germline V and J ends were trimmed by 0 bases and 1 base, with 8 bases remaining between them. CDR3 in amino acids: CASSLGGSSYNEQFF. The CDR3 DNA follows: TGCGCCAGCAGCTTGGGAGGTTCATCCTACAATGAGCAGTTCTTC.

This chain uses TRBV4-3 with TRBJ2-1; the D is unclear. Per germline, CDR1 LGHNA and CDR2 YSLEER. V was pared by 1 base and J by 0 bases, with 10 bases between. The CDR3 spans 16 residues. CDR3 bases: TGCGCCAGCAGCCAAGGTCCAGCGAGCTCCTACAATGAGCAGTTCTTC. It yields the protein CASSQGPASSYNEQFF.

V is TRBV5-1 and J is TRBJ2-1; 8 bases align to TRBD1. V dropped 3 bases and J dropped 4; count of bases not matched to a gene: 6. The CDR3 is 15 residues long. Germline CDR1 SGHRS, CDR2 YFSETQ. CDR3 bases: TGCGCCAGCAGCTCCCTGGGACAGGTATACAATGAGCAGTTCTTC. Protein: CASSSLGQVYNEQFF.

This clone has only one observation. The chain uses TRBV5-1 and TRBJ2-2, with D possibly being TRBD2 (5 bases). There are 15 residues in the CDR3. Germline V gene lookup returns CDR1 SGHRS and CDR2 YFSETQ. Trimming cost V 3 bases and J 3 bases, with 12 bases left between them. This CDR3 reads CASSYDERYTGELFF. Here the CDR3 DNA reads TGCGCCAGCAGCTATGATGAGCGGTACACCGGGGAGCTGTTTTTT.

The rearrangement uses TRBV19 and TRBJ2-7, with D possibly TRBD2 on 5 matching bases. The CDR3 has 13 amino acids. Trimming removed 6 bases from V and 0 bases from J, with 9 bases in between. Germline V lookup: CDR1 LNHDA, CDR2 SQIVND (reference sequence). The CDR3 loop reads CASSKRDSYEQYF. The CDR3 nucleotides are TGTGCCAGTAGCAAACGGGACTCCTACGAGCAGTACTTC.

The sample holds one count of this clone. V is TRBV19 and J is TRBJ1-1, with D maybe TRBD1 (5 bases). Germline lookup yields CDR1 LNHDA and CDR2 SQIVND (reference sequence). This CDR3 comprises 14 residues. V lost 10 bases and J 7 bases, leaving 22 bases between the germline ends. The CDR3 protein is CATIQGGGTIEAFF. The DNA for the CDR3 is TGTGCCACAATCCAGGGAGGTGGAACCATTGAAGCTTTCTTT.

CDR3 residues: CSAPGTGVTDTQYF. Here the CDR3 DNA reads TGCAGCGCTCCCGGGACAGGGGTAACAGATACGCAGTATTTT. The chain couples TRBV29-1 to TRBJ2-3, with TRBD1 matching 10 bases. Germline assignment: CDR1 SQVTM and CDR2 ANQGSEA. V lost 7 bases and J lost 3; bases outside the gene matches: 7. This CDR3 is 14 amino acids long.

This clone has just a few counts. V and J are TRBV2 and TRBJ1-1; D is undetermined. Trimming shortened V by 4 bases and J by 3 bases, and 9 bases separated the two germline ends. Germline V gene lookup returns CDR1 SNHLY and CDR2 FYNNEI. The CDR3 runs 13 residues. The CDR3 nucleotides are TGTGCCAGCAGTGTAGAAGCGGACACTGAAGCTTTCTTT. Translating it yields CASSVEADTEAFF.

V is TRBV29-1 and J is TRBJ2-7; D is perhaps TRBD1 (6 bases). Per the germline V gene, CDR1 is SQVTM and CDR2 is ANQGSEA. The V gene lost 6 bases and the J gene lost 3 bases, with 9 bases spanning the gap. The CDR3 runs to 11 residues. CDR3 nucleotide sequence: TGCAGCGTCCGGGACAACTACGAGCAGTACTTC. Protein: CSVRDNYEQYF.